The next 19 T cell receptor beta chains were all read from a single sample in a study of low-dose radiotherapy and immunotherapy resistance in tumors. Alpha- and beta-chain coverage of first-strand cDNA came from TRAV- and TRBV-specific primers. Amplification of TCRs used a constant-region primer and V-primer adapter for 15 to 25 PCR cycles. MiXCR was run by TCRdb on the reads, yielding one entry per CDR3 protein. This sample carries roughly 19,000 distinct CDR3 sequences, less than 85% of them seen once, and the ten largest clones take about an eighth. The receptors stem from a human donor with advanced metastatic prostate, ovarian, gallbladder or colorectal cancer (not recorded which). This table probably holds off-target reads from a library built for another chain.

A single count supports this clonotype. This chain connects TRBV20-1 to TRBJ1-6; D is perhaps TRBD1 (5 bases). Germline V gene sequence: CDR1 DFQATT, CDR2 SNEGSKA (reference sequence). The CDR3 runs to 18 residues. V gave up 0 bases and J gave up 4 bases, with 19 bases separating them. The CDR3 loop reads CSARDFRQSNGYNSPLHF. The CDR3 nucleotides read TGCAGTGCTAGAGATTTTCGACAGTCAAACGGTTATAATTCACCCCTCCACTTT.

The CDR3 DNA is TGTGCCAGCAGGTGGCAGGGGGTCGCTTTCTTT. Residues: CASRWQGVAFF. The genes are TRBV28 and TRBJ1-1; 7 nucleotides match TRBD1. Trimming cost V 6 bases and J 11 bases; bases outside gene matches: 6. This CDR3 spans 11 amino acids. Germline assignment: CDR1 MDHEN and CDR2 SYDVKM.

The count of this clonotype is one. The rearrangement joins TRBV5-1 to TRBJ2-7; 11 bases map to TRBD2. Germline loops: CDR1 SGHRS, CDR2 YFSETQ. CDR3 length: 15 residues. The V segment lost 2 bases and the J segment 1 base; nucleotides outside the gene matches: 2. The CDR3 region has the DNA TGCGCCAGCAGCTTAGGGACTAGCGGATCCTACGAGCAGTACTTC. It yields the protein CASSLGTSGSYEQYF. The entire variable domain, with the rest obtained from reference TRBV5-1 and TRBJ2-7, is as follows: KAGVTQTPRYLIKTRGQQVTLSCSPISGHRSVSWYQQTPGQGLQFLFEYFSETQRNKGNFPGRFSGRQFSNSRSEMNVSTLELGDSALYLCASSLGTSGSYEQYFGPGTRLTVT.

V usage is TRBV5-3 and J usage is TRBJ2-3; no reliable D call. TRBV5-3 is reported as an ORF; its role is uncertain. CDR3 length: 16 amino acids. The V and J ends lost 8 bases and 1 base respectively, with 20 bases between them. The CDR3 DNA sequence: TGTGCCAGCAGCCCCCCCTGGGTGCTTGGCACAGATACGCAGTATTTT. Amino acids: CASSPPWVLGTDTQYF.

J is TRBJ2-7 and V is TRBV21-1; the D call TRBD2 from the table was never checked on the DNA. TRBV21-1 is assigned pseudogene status. This CDR3 has 16 residues. CDR3 bases: TGTGCCAGCAGCAAACGAAGGACTAGAGGAGCCTACGAGCAGTACTTC. It translates to CASSKRRTRGAYEQYF.

J is TRBJ2-5 and V is TRBV29-1; 12 bases are shared with TRBD2. Per germline, CDR1 SQVTM and CDR2 ANQGSEA. Unmatched junction bases numbered 5, after V lost 4 bases and J lost 5 bases. CDR3 size: 14 residues. CDR3 DNA sequence: TGCAGCGTTGTCCTAGCGGGAGGGCCGGAGACCCAGTACTTC. Its translation is CSVVLAGGPETQYF.

The chain couples TRBV29-1 to TRBJ2-1, with D unclear. Per the germline V gene, CDR1 is SQVTM and CDR2 is ANQGSEA. V lost 4 bases, J lost 5 bases, and 3 bases lay in between. The CDR3 runs 10 residues. CDR3 sequence (DNA): TGCAGCGTTGGAAACAATGAGCAGTTCTTC. Amino acid sequence: CSVGNNEQFF.

The rearrangement uses TRBV6-2 or TRBV6-3 and TRBJ1-2; D remains ambiguous. Trimming shortened V by 5 bases and J by 1 base, and 11 bases separated the two germline ends. The CDR3 length is 14 residues. The germline V gene encodes CDR1 MNHEY and CDR2 SVGEGT. The CDR3 region is CASSEFGNNYGYTF. CDR3 nucleotides: TGTGCCAGCAGTGAATTCGGGAATAACTATGGCTACACCTTC.

This clonotype was detected a few times. The chain employs TRBV3-1 and TRBJ1-2; tentative D call: TRBD1 (6 bases). The V and J ends lost 7 bases and 8 bases respectively, with 14 bases between them. The CDR3 has 12 residues. CDR1 is LGHDT, CDR2 YNNKEL, per germline (reference sequence). CDR3: CASTNRVGGYTF. The CDR3 DNA follows: TGTGCCAGCACTAACAGGGTCGGGGGCTACACCTTC. Drawing the rest from reference TRBV3-1 and TRBJ1-2, the complete variable domain is DTAVSQTPKYLVTQMGNDKSIKCEQNLGHDTMYWYKQDSKKFLKIMFSYNNKELIINETVPNRFSPKSPDKAHLNLHINSLELGDSAVYFCASTNRVGGYTFGSGTRLTVV.

The chain combines TRBV6-1 with TRBJ2-3, with TRBD2 matching 7 bases. The CDR3 length is 15 residues. V lost 2 bases and J lost 2; bases outside the gene matches: 4. Per the germline V gene, CDR1 is MNHNS and CDR2 is SASEGT. CDR3 protein: CASSELAGVTDTQYF. The DNA of the CDR3 is TGTGCCAGCAGTGAACTGGCGGGAGTCACAGATACGCAGTATTTT.

This sequence joins TRBV6-1 and TRBJ2-5; D may be TRBD2 (5 bases). Germline loops: CDR1 MNHNS, CDR2 SASEGT. The V and J ends lost 5 bases and 1 base respectively, with 23 bases between them. The CDR3 sequence is 18 residues long. The CDR3 is CASSPPGFRGAVQETQYF. The DNA of the CDR3 is TGTGCCAGCAGTCCCCCTGGCTTTAGAGGAGCGGTCCAAGAGACCCAGTACTTC.

This clonotype was detected a few times. This chain connects TRBV20-1 to TRBJ2-3; tentatively, D is TRBD2 (5 bases). The CDR3 consists of 12 residues. Germline CDR1 reads DFQATT; CDR2 reads SNEGSKA (reference sequence). The CDR3 bases are TGCAGCCGGGATGGGCTTGCAGATACGCAGTATTTT. Translating it yields CSRDGLADTQYF.

The chain joins TRBV9 to TRBJ1-1, with a tentative D call TRBD1 (5 bases). Trimming removed 4 bases at V and 1 base at J, with 8 bases between. Looked up from germline, CDR1 is SGDLS and CDR2 is YYNGEE. This CDR3 comprises 13 residues. CDR3 sequence (DNA): TGTGCCAGCAGCCAGACAGAGAACACTGAAGCTTTCTTT. Protein product: CASSQTENTEAFF.

The chain joins TRBV29-1 to TRBJ2-5; D not certain. The CDR3 is 10 residues long. Germline V CDR1 and CDR2: SQVTM, ANQGSEA. Trimming removed 6 bases at V and 4 bases at J, with 6 bases between. CDR3 protein: CSVLVETQYF. The CDR3 DNA sequence: TGCAGCGTCCTCGTAGAGACCCAGTACTTC.

This chain links TRBV2 with TRBJ1-4; 10 nucleotides match TRBD1. V shed 6 bases, J shed 5 bases, and the junction held 6 bases outside the gene matches. CDR1 is SNHLY, CDR2 FYNNEI, per germline. The CDR3 sequence is 15 residues long. The CDR3 region is CASRTRDRGNEKLFF. CDR3 bases: TGTGCCAGCAGGACCCGGGACAGGGGAAATGAAAAACTGTTTTTT.

CDR3 DNA sequence: TGCGCCAGCAGCATGTCACAGGGGAGCACCGGGGAGCTGTTTTTT. Amino acids: CASSMSQGSTGELFF. The chain employs TRBV5-1 and TRBJ2-2, with TRBD1 matching 7 bases. The CDR3 has 15 amino acids. The V gene end was trimmed by 4 bases and the J gene end by 4 bases; junction bases not matched to a gene: 7. The germline V gene has CDR1 SGHRS and CDR2 YFSETQ.

The J gene is TRBJ2-7, the V gene TRBV29-1; TRBD1 matches 7 bases. Germline CDR1 reads SQVTM; CDR2 reads ANQGSEA. With 2 bases clipped from V and 11 bases from J, the junction kept 9 bases outside the gene matches. This CDR3 contains 12 residues. The CDR3 DNA reads as TGCAGCGTTGAATATGGGCAGGGGGAAAAGTACTTC. Translated: CSVEYGQGEKYF.

V is TRBV5-8 and J is TRBJ2-5, with D uncertain. The CDR3 has 12 residues. V lost 2 bases and J lost 4, with 6 bases in between. The germline CDR1 and CDR2 sequences are SGHTS and YDEGEE. The CDR3 reads CASSFPSETQYF. CDR3 nucleotide sequence: TGTGCCAGCAGCTTTCCATCAGAGACCCAGTACTTC.

The genes are TRBV9 and TRBJ1-1; a possible D gene is TRBD1 (5 bases). This CDR3 has 15 residues. Germline V gives CDR1 SGDLS, CDR2 YYNGEE. Trimming removed 2 bases from V and 2 bases from J, with 13 bases in between. CDR3 loop: CASSVLGTTNTEAFF. The CDR3, as DNA: TGTGCCAGCAGCGTCTTAGGGACTACCAACACTGAAGCTTTCTTT.